These 26 T cell receptor beta chains came from one sample sequenced in a study of T cell responses to AZD1222 COVID-19 vaccine listed by TCRdb under 2021. The library was made by the immunoSEQ multiplex PCR assay. TCRdb carries this immuneACCESS record with in-frame sequences only. Its versions omit some clonotypes, under half of them owing to an unresolved V gene in the studies checked, with the rest unexplained. Present in this sample are approximately 140,000 clones, around 94% of which were seen just once. The ten largest clonotypes hold 1.3% of the sample. Read against the paper, the sample's time point label means: baseline before first vaccination. The source was peripheral blood, collected on day 0 of AZD1222 vaccination. All receptors derive from an adult in good health.

The CDR3: CASSGQGPNQPQHF. The CDR3 DNA follows: TGCGCCAGCAGCGGACAGGGACCGAATCAGCCCCAGCATTTT. V usage is TRBV4-1 and J usage is TRBJ1-5, with 8 bases aligning to TRBD1. The ends lost 5 bases at V and 4 bases at J; junction bases unmatched: 4. The CDR3 is 14 amino acids. Germline V lookup: CDR1 MGHRA, CDR2 YSYEKL.

The chain joins TRBV15 to TRBJ1-5; 7 nucleotides agree with TRBD1. After removal of 5 bases from V and 1 base from J, the junction contained 5 bases not matched to a gene. CDR1 and CDR2 (germline): LNHNV, YYDKDF (reference sequence). CDR3 length: 15 residues. Here the CDR3 DNA reads TGTGCCACCAGCGCTAGGGGGCCCAGCAATCAGCCCCAGCATTTT. Its translation is CATSARGPSNQPQHF. Looking up the rest from reference TRBV15 and TRBJ1-5 gives the full variable domain: DAMVIQNPRYQVTQFGKPVTLSCSQTLNHNVMYWYQQKSSQAPKLLFHYYDKDFNNEADTPDNFQSRRPNTSFCFLDIRSPGLGDTAMYLCATSARGPSNQPQHFGDGTRLSIL.

The CDR3 region is CASSPWPYNEQFF. CDR3 sequence (DNA): TGTGCCAGCAGCCCCTGGCCCTACAATGAGCAGTTCTTC. This rearrangement joins TRBV11-2 to TRBJ2-1; the D is unclear. V lost 5 bases, J lost 2 bases, and 7 bases lay in between. The germline V gene has CDR1 SGHAT and CDR2 FQNNGV. This CDR3 has 13 residues.

This clone was recorded only once. V and J are TRBV5-6 and TRBJ1-2; TRBD1 is a possible D gene (6 bases). The V end lost 3 bases, the J end lost 4 bases, and 28 bases lay between the germline ends. From germline, CDR1 is SGHDT and CDR2 YYEEEE. The CDR3 loop spans 19 amino acids. CDR3: CASSSRRGRPGQQLYGYTF. CDR3 coding DNA: TGTGCCAGCAGCTCCCGCCGGGGGAGGCCCGGACAGCAACTCTATGGCTACACCTTC.

In its sample, this clone was seen once. This chain links TRBV7-6 with TRBJ2-3, with TRBD2 identical over 12 bases. Per the germline V gene, CDR1 is SGHVS and CDR2 is FNYEAQ. V dropped 7 bases and J dropped 2; count of bases not matched to a gene: 4. The CDR3 has 15 residues. Written as DNA, the CDR3 is TGTGCCAGCAAAGGACTAGCGGGGTACACAGATACGCAGTATTTT. Amino acid sequence: CASKGLAGYTDTQYF.

The chain recombines TRBV19 with TRBJ1-5; 7 bases line up with TRBD1. The CDR3 is 15 residues long. The germline V gene has CDR1 LNHDA and CDR2 SQIVND (reference sequence). The V and J ends lost 3 bases and 5 bases, in that order; junction bases with no gene match: 7. The CDR3, as DNA: TGTGCCAGTAGTATTGCAGGGGGATCGTATCAGCCCCAGCATTTT. This translates into CASSIAGGSYQPQHF.

This clone appeared once. The CDR3 sequence is CASSRYSNQPQHF. DNA for the CDR3: TGTGCCAGCAGCCGATATAGCAATCAGCCCCAGCATTTT. The gene calls are TRBV12-3 or TRBV12-4 and TRBJ1-5; D is unclear. The V gene lost 6 bases and the J gene lost 0 bases, with 6 bases spanning the gap. The CDR3 sequence is 13 residues long.

The chain recombines TRBV3-1 (or the pseudogene TRBV3-2) with TRBJ1-3; TRBD1 matches at 7 bases. V lost 4 bases, J lost 7 bases, and 4 bases stayed unmatched. The CDR3 totals 13 residues. Germline values: CDR1 LGHDT, CDR2 YNNKEL (reference sequence). The CDR3 spells CASSPQGVNTIYF. In nucleotides, the CDR3 is TGTGCCAGCAGCCCGCAGGGGGTGAACACCATATATTTT.

The gene calls are TRBV7-2 and TRBJ1-2; possibly TRBD1 for D (5 bases). The V gene lost 4 bases and the J gene lost 14 bases, with 17 bases spanning the gap. The CDR3 has 12 residues. Germline lookup yields CDR1 SGHTA and CDR2 FQGNSA. CDR3 sequence (DNA): TGTGCCAGCAGCTCATTATGGGACCCTCTGACCTTC. The encoded protein is CASSSLWDPLTF.

The chain employs TRBV5-6 and TRBJ1-5; no reliable D call. The germline gives CDR1 SGHDT, CDR2 YYEEEE. The V end was cut by 0 bases, the J end by 4 bases, with 2 bases between. The CDR3 runs to 12 residues. The DNA for the CDR3 is TGTGCCAGCAGCTTGGGTAATCAGCCCCAGCATTTT. Protein: CASSLGNQPQHF.

V gene TRBV29-1 combines with J gene TRBJ2-3, with 9 bases fitting TRBD1. V dropped 5 bases and J dropped 2; count of bases not matched to a gene: 5. Germline values: CDR1 SQVTM, CDR2 ANQGSEA. This CDR3 has 14 residues. The DNA of the CDR3 is TGCAGCGTTCCTCGACAGGGGGTCACAGATACGCAGTATTTT. Amino acids: CSVPRQGVTDTQYF.

The V and J genes are TRBV5-1 and TRBJ2-3; TRBD2 agrees at 9 bases. With V trimmed by 5 bases and J by 3 bases, 16 bases remained unmatched. This CDR3 has 18 amino acids. CDR1 SGHRS and CDR2 YFSETQ come from the germline V gene. CDR3 amino acids: CASRPGPIAGAVTDTQYF. The DNA for the CDR3 is TGCGCCAGCAGACCGGGGCCCATAGCGGGAGCGGTGACAGATACGCAGTATTTT.

This chain uses TRBV4-3 with TRBJ2-6; the match to TRBD1 covers 9 bases. CDR1 and CDR2 (germline): LGHNA, YSLEER. J gave up 3 bases and V 3 bases, and 3 bases lay outside the gene matches. The CDR3 contains 16 residues. The CDR3 DNA reads TGCGCCAGCAGCCACACAGGGGGCTTTGGGGCCAACGTCCTGACTTTC. Its translation is CASSHTGGFGANVLTF.

The chain combines TRBV6-5 with TRBJ1-1, with TRBD1 as a possible D gene (6 bases). Deletions cut 6 bases from V and 4 bases from J, with 15 bases between. Germline V gene data show CDR1 as MNHEY and CDR2 as SVGAGI. The CDR3 runs to 14 residues. The CDR3 nucleotides are TGTGCCAGCAGCTACCTTAGGGGGGGCACTGAAGCTTTCTTT. It translates to CASSYLRGGTEAFF.

A few counts support this clone. V and J are TRBV5-6 and TRBJ1-4; D perhaps matches TRBD1 (5 bases). Trimming cost V 1 base and J 0 bases, with 10 bases left between them. CDR3 length: 16 residues. Per the germline V gene, CDR1 is SGHDT and CDR2 is YYEEEE. CDR3 protein: CASSLLGAATNEKLFF. For the CDR3, the DNA is TGTGCCAGCAGCTTGCTAGGGGCTGCAACTAATGAAAAACTGTTTTTT.

This chain connects TRBV5-6 to TRBJ2-2, with 11 bases aligning to TRBD1. Germline V CDR1 and CDR2: SGHDT, YYEEEE. V shed 4 bases, J shed 5 bases, and the junction held 4 bases outside the gene matches. This CDR3 comprises 15 residues. The CDR3 is CASSPDRGQTGELFF. CDR3 coding DNA: TGTGCCAGCAGCCCGGACAGGGGGCAAACCGGGGAGCTGTTTTTT.

CDR3 nucleotides: TGTGCCAGCAGCTCGCGACTAGCGGCGGCCCCGGGGGAGCTGTTTTTT. Its protein product is CASSSRLAAAPGELFF. J is TRBJ2-2 and V is TRBV11-2; TRBD2 aligns across 9 bases. Germline lookup yields CDR1 SGHAT and CDR2 FQNNGV. CDR3 length equals 16 residues. J gave up 8 bases and V 4 bases, and 11 bases lay outside the gene matches. Full variable domain (outside the CDR3, taken from reference TRBV11-2 and TRBJ2-2): EAGVAQSPRYKIIEKRQSVAFWCNPISGHATLYWYQQILGQGPKLLIQFQNNGVVDDSQLPKDRFSAERLKGVDSTLKIQPAKLEDSAVYLCASSSRLAAAPGELFFGEGSRLTVL.

This chain links TRBV6-5 with TRBJ1-6, with 7 bases matching TRBD1. The CDR3 spans 15 residues. Germline lookup yields CDR1 MNHEY and CDR2 SVGAGI. Trimming cost V 6 bases and J 6 bases; bases outside gene matches: 8. The CDR3 DNA is TGTGCCAGCAGGTTAGACAGGGCTGGTAATTCACCCCTCCACTTT. Translation gives CASRLDRAGNSPLHF.

In DNA form, the CDR3 reads TGTGCCAGCAGCCTGGCCACAACGAACACCGGGGAGCTGTTTTTT. Its translation is CASSLATTNTGELFF. The V gene is TRBV7-9, the J gene TRBJ2-2; D is unresolved. The germline CDR1 and CDR2 sequences are SEHNR and FQNEAQ (reference sequence). Trimming took off 5 bases at V and 0 bases at J, with 10 bases between the two ends. This CDR3 is built from 15 residues. Full variable domain (outside the CDR3, taken from reference TRBV7-9 and TRBJ2-2): DTGVSQNPRHKITKRGQNVTFRCDPISEHNRLYWYRQTLGQGPEFLTYFQNEAQLEKSRLLSDRFSAERPKGSFSTLEIQRTEQGDSAMYLCASSLATTNTGELFFGEGSRLTVL.

The chain has TRBV5-5 and TRBJ1-4; D is possibly TRBD1 (5 bases). CDR1 and CDR2 from the germline V gene are SGHKS and YYEKEE (reference sequence). This CDR3 has 15 amino acids. V was trimmed by 0 bases and J by 5 bases, leaving 11 bases between them. The CDR3 spells CASSLARATNEKLFF. The DNA of the CDR3 is TGTGCCAGCAGCTTGGCCAGGGCCACCAATGAAAAACTGTTTTTT.

This chain connects TRBV5-1 to TRBJ2-5; 12 nucleotides match TRBD1. The CDR3 sequence is 15 residues long. V dropped 4 bases and J dropped 5; count of bases not matched to a gene: 6. Germline CDR1 reads SGHRS; CDR2 reads YFSETQ. The CDR3 DNA reads TGCGCCAGCAGCGGGGGGACAGGGGGCGCGGAGACCCAGTACTTC. Its translation: CASSGGTGGAETQYF.

The chain recombines TRBV6-5 with TRBJ2-1; TRBD1 aligns across 7 bases. The CDR3 extends over 13 amino acids. With V trimmed by 6 bases and J by 9 bases, 8 bases remained unmatched. Germline CDR1 MNHEY, CDR2 SVGAGI. The CDR3 DNA is TGTGCCAGCAGATCAGACAGGGTTGGTGAGCAGTTCTTC. It specifies CASRSDRVGEQFF.

The V and J genes are TRBV18 and TRBJ1-1, with D perhaps matching TRBD1 (6 bases). This CDR3 comprises 13 residues. Looked up from germline, CDR1 is KGHSH and CDR2 is LQKENI. The V end lost 6 bases, the J end lost 1 base, and 9 bases lay between the germline ends. The CDR3 DNA is TGTGCCAGCTCGGGGGGACAGAACACTGAAGCTTTCTTT. It encodes CASSGGQNTEAFF.

This clone showed up just a few times. The chain is built from TRBV4-2 and TRBJ2-2, with TRBD2 identical over 11 bases. This CDR3 has 16 amino acids. The germline CDR1 and CDR2 sequences are LGHNA and YNFKEQ. Losses at the gene ends were 1 base for V and 4 bases for J; bases not matched to a gene: 2. CDR3 in amino acids: CASSQGTSGLTGELFF. The CDR3 DNA is TGTGCCAGCAGCCAAGGGACTAGCGGGCTCACCGGGGAGCTGTTTTTT.

V gene TRBV7-6 combines with J gene TRBJ2-5; TRBD1 matches at 7 bases. The V segment lost 5 bases and the J segment 1 base; nucleotides outside the gene matches: 4. Germline values: CDR1 SGHVS, CDR2 FNYEAQ. The CDR3 is 14 amino acids. The CDR3 region has the DNA TGTGCCAGCAGCCCCCAGGGGGTCCAAGAGACCCAGTACTTC. It codes for CASSPQGVQETQYF.

This chain joins TRBV5-4 and TRBJ1-1; TRBD1 matches at 9 bases. The CDR3 is 16 residues long. Losses at the gene ends were 0 bases for V and 2 bases for J; bases not matched to a gene: 5. In germline, CDR1 is SGHNT, CDR2 YYREEE (reference sequence). In DNA, the CDR3 is TGTGCCAGCAGCTTGGCTGGGACAGGGTTAAACACTGAAGCTTTCTTT. This sequence encodes CASSLAGTGLNTEAFF.